In its sample, the clone carrying this TCR beta chain was seen once. The CDR3 is made up of 13 amino acids. CDR1 and CDR2 (germline): SQVTM, ANQGSEA. V lost 7 bases and J 4 bases, leaving 16 bases between the germline ends. RNA, at about 0.45 to 1 ug, was reverse transcribed with random hexamers. TCRdb fed the immunoSEQ multiplex PCR reads into MiXCR, producing one record per CDR3 protein. The sample lists about 430,000 distinct CDR3 sequences, approximately 85% occurring once. This entry belongs to a study of CD8 T cells in Susac syndrome. This chain connects TRBV29-1 to TRBJ1-1; perhaps TRBD1 as D (6 bases). This TCR derives from a human donor with multiple sclerosis. The sequenced sample consisted of CD8+ T cells from PBMCs. In DNA, the CDR3 is TGCAGCGCCAACGGGGGCGCCGGCACTGAAGCTTTCTTT. It translates to CSANGGAGTEAFF.